These 5 T cell receptor beta chains were all obtained from the same sample, sequenced in a study of blood T cell repertoires in COVID-19 (dated by TCRdb to the early 2020s). The library relied on the immunoSEQ multiplex PCR assay. As stored in TCRdb, this immuneACCESS dataset retains in-frame rearrangements with V and J assigned. A fraction of the clones does not appear; measured against another copy, unresolved V genes explain less than half of the discrepancy, and the remainder lacks a known reason. The sample table shows under 200,000 clones, and roughly 87% are seen once. Together, the top ten hold roughly 21% of the sample. Sequencing was performed on peripheral blood. Source of these receptors: a man aged 55 to 70 with active or convalescent COVID-19.

This clone was found once. The V and J genes are TRBV6-5 and TRBJ1-3; D might be TRBD1 (6 bases). CDR1 is MNHEY and CDR2 is SVGAGI in the germline V gene. V shed 10 bases and J shed 4 bases, with 14 bases lying between them. This CDR3 is 13 amino acids long. Written as DNA, the CDR3 is TGTGCCATTCAGGGGAGTTGGGGAAACACCATATATTTT. It codes for CAIQGSWGNTIYF.

J is TRBJ1-2 and V is TRBV6-5; TRBD1 matches at 8 bases. Germline CDR1 reads MNHEY; CDR2 reads SVGAGI. CDR3 size: 15 residues. J gave up 0 bases and V 6 bases, and 6 bases lay outside the gene matches. CDR3 sequence reads: CASSPGTGANYGYTF. CDR3 bases: TGTGCCAGCAGCCCCGGGACAGGAGCTAACTATGGCTACACCTTC.

This rearrangement joins TRBV5-5 to TRBJ1-1; D is unresolved. Trimming shortened V by 1 base and J by 3 bases, and 10 bases separated the two germline ends. This CDR3 contains 14 residues. Per germline, CDR1 SGHKS and CDR2 YYEKEE (reference sequence). CDR3 region: CASSLRPRDTEAFF. Written as DNA, the CDR3 is TGTGCCAGCAGCTTGAGGCCGAGGGACACTGAAGCTTTCTTT.

V gene TRBV18 combines with J gene TRBJ2-5, with unresolved D. The germline gives CDR1 KGHSH, CDR2 LQKENI. The CDR3 runs 14 residues. Trimming left V 6 bases short and J 1 base short, with 12 bases between. The CDR3 spells CASSITKSQETQYF. CDR3 sequence (DNA): TGTGCCAGCTCTATAACCAAGAGCCAAGAGACCCAGTACTTC.

Only one count was recorded for this clone. This sequence joins TRBV12-3 or TRBV12-4 and TRBJ2-7; TRBD2 matches 8 bases. This CDR3 is built from 13 residues. The junction had 2 bases not matched to a gene; V was cut back by 5 bases and J by 2 bases. CDR3 DNA sequence: TGTGCCAGCAGTCGGGGGGGCCCCTACGAGCAGTACTTC. Its translation: CASSRGGPYEQYF.